The clone carrying this TCR beta chain occurred a few times. Its specificity is unknown. This specimen belongs to a study of cytomegalovirus exposure and HLA in healthy donors. Study-level findings and limits: For most TCR beta V segments, an earlier analysis put the productive rate at about 87% or about 30% of the time. The study put 150 to 200 TCR beta chains on its list as cytomegalovirus-associated. Solely CMV serostatus was available to characterize immune exposure.

Germline V gene sequence: CDR1 SGHAT, CDR2 FQDESV (reference sequence). Trimming removed 4 bases from V and 0 bases from J; junction bases left unmatched: 5. The CDR3 runs 15 residues. 13 Jbeta primers and 60 Vbeta primers were used for the PCR. TCRdb keeps only in-frame clones here, not all; method: immunoSEQ multiplex PCR. The sample contains about 180,000 clones, around 80% of which appear only once. The receptor comes from an older woman in good health and CMV-seropositive. The sample taken for sequencing was PBMCs. The rearrangement uses TRBV11-1 and TRBJ1-2; 7 nucleotides match TRBD1. This CDR3 reads CASSSTGQPNYGYTF. Here the CDR3 DNA reads TGTGCCAGCAGCTCTACGGGACAGCCTAACTATGGCTACACCTTC.